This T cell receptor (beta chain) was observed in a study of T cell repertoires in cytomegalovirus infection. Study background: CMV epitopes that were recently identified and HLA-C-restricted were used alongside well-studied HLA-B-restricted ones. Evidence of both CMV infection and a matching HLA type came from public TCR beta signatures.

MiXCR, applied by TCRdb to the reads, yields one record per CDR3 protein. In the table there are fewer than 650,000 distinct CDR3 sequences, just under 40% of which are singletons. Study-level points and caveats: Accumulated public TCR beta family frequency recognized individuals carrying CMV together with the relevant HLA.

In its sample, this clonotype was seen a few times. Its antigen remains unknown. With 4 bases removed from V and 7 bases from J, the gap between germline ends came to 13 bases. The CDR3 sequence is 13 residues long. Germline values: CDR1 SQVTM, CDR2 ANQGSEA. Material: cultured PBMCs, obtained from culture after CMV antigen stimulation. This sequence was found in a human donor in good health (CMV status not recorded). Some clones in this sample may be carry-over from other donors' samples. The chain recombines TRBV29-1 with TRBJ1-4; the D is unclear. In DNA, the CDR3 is TGCAGCGTTGTTCTCGGTGCGCGTGAAAAACTGTTTTTT. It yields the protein CSVVLGAREKLFF.